A single sample is the source of the 18 T cell receptor beta chains below, sequenced in a study of blood T cell repertoires in COVID-19. Profiling relied on immunoSEQ multiplex PCR, and the TCRdb table lists in-frame clones only, not all of them. Of under 250,000 clones listed, 86% were seen once; the top ten hold roughly 6.3%. Input material: peripheral blood. The source of these receptors is a man in his 60s with acute or convalescent COVID-19.

This sequence joins TRBV19 and TRBJ2-2; the match to TRBD2 covers 8 bases. Looked up from germline, CDR1 is LNHDA and CDR2 is SQIVND (reference sequence). CDR3 size: 14 residues. After removal of 5 bases from V and 5 bases from J, the junction contained 4 bases not matched to a gene. CDR3 residues: CASSAGTRTGELFF. The CDR3 bases are TGTGCCAGTAGTGCCGGGACTAGGACCGGGGAGCTGTTTTTT.

CDR3 nucleotide sequence: TGTGCCAGCAGATCCCCTGATGGGGGAGGCTATGGCTACACCTTC. Its translation: CASRSPDGGGYGYTF. The rearrangement links TRBV6-5 to TRBJ1-2; D might be TRBD1 (5 bases). V was clipped by 6 bases and J by 4 bases, with 18 bases between them. The CDR3 is 15 residues long. The germline V gene encodes CDR1 MNHEY and CDR2 SVGAGI.

This clone has more than one count but fewer than ten. The genes are TRBV21-1 and TRBJ2-7; TRBD2 is the table's D call, not checked against the DNA. TRBV21-1 is a listed pseudogene. This CDR3 spans 19 amino acids. The CDR3 nucleotides are TGTGCCAGCAGCAACGGCCGGGGACTAGCGGGAGGGCCAGAATACGAGCAGTACTTC. Amino acid sequence: CASSNGRGLAGGPEYEQYF.

This clone appeared once. The V call is TRBV6-2 or TRBV6-3, the J call TRBJ2-7, with a tentative D call TRBD1 (6 bases). V lost 6 bases, J lost 0 bases, and 15 bases lay in between. Looked up from germline, CDR1 is MNHEY and CDR2 is SVGEGT. The CDR3 contains 15 residues. Written as DNA, the CDR3 is TGTGCCAGCAGCCCGCGACAGGCAAACTCCTACGAGCAGTACTTC. Translation gives CASSPRQANSYEQYF.

The chain carries TRBV4-1 and TRBJ2-1; D not resolved. Germline CDR1 and CDR2: MGHRA and YSYEKL. The V and J ends lost 1 base and 7 bases respectively, with 5 bases between them. There are 12 residues in the CDR3. The CDR3 spells CASSQGGNEQFF. CDR3 sequence (DNA): TGCGCCAGCAGCCAAGGAGGAAATGAGCAGTTCTTC.

This clone appeared once. The chain has TRBV29-1 and TRBJ2-3; 12 bases are a match to TRBD2. With 6 bases clipped from V and 2 bases from J, the junction kept 12 bases outside the gene matches. Looked up from germline, CDR1 is SQVTM and CDR2 is ANQGSEA. This CDR3 spans 17 amino acids. The CDR3 reads CSVRGLRLAGATDTQYF. The DNA of the CDR3 is TGCAGCGTCCGAGGATTAAGACTAGCGGGAGCCACAGATACGCAGTATTTT.

The CDR3 sequence: CASSPAQLAGSTDTQYF. As DNA, the CDR3 is TGTGCCAGCTCACCAGCCCAACTAGCGGGAAGTACAGATACGCAGTATTTT. The chain is built from TRBV18 and TRBJ2-3; TRBD2 aligns across 10 bases. V gave up 2 bases and J gave up 3 bases; unmatched junction bases: 8. Germline V gene data show CDR1 as KGHSH and CDR2 as LQKENI. The CDR3 spans 17 residues. Full variable domain (missing parts from reference TRBV18 and TRBJ2-3): NAGVMQNPRHLVRRRGQEARLRCSPMKGHSHVYWYRQLPEEGLKFMVYLQKENIIDESGMPKERFSAEFPKEGPSILRIQQVVRGDSAAYFCASSPAQLAGSTDTQYFGPGTRLTVL.

The chain uses TRBV28 and TRBJ2-1; 8 nucleotides match TRBD2. Germline-derived CDR1 and CDR2 are MDHEN and SYDVKM. The CDR3 contains 12 residues. V shed 5 bases, J shed 9 bases, and the junction held 3 bases outside the gene matches. The CDR3 loop is CASSSGSLEQFF. The CDR3 nucleotides read TGTGCCAGCAGTAGCGGGAGTCTTGAGCAGTTCTTC.

CDR3 sequence (DNA): TGCAGCGTACGGGACTCCCAGCACGGTGAGCAGTTCTTC. Translated: CSVRDSQHGEQFF. This rearrangement joins TRBV29-1 to TRBJ2-1, with D perhaps TRBD2 (6 bases). CDR1 is SQVTM and CDR2 is ANQGSEA in the germline V gene. V was trimmed by 6 bases and J by 9 bases, leaving 18 bases between them. The CDR3 extends over 13 amino acids.

The chain combines TRBV19 with TRBJ1-5; D gene unclear. The CDR3 consists of 17 residues. Looked up from germline, CDR1 is LNHDA and CDR2 is SQIVND (reference sequence). Trimming took off 2 bases at V and 2 bases at J, with 16 bases between the two ends. Here the CDR3 DNA reads TGTGCCAGTAGTATAAGCGGGCTAAGCAGTCGCAATCAGCCCCAGCATTTT. Translated, it gives CASSISGLSSRNQPQHF.

The gene calls are TRBV5-1 and TRBJ1-3; 10 bases map to TRBD1. This CDR3 comprises 15 residues. Per the germline V gene, CDR1 is SGHRS and CDR2 is YFSETQ. Losses at the gene ends were 8 bases for V and 0 bases for J; bases not matched to a gene: 5. The CDR3, as DNA: TGCGCCAGTCGACAGGGGGCGGACTCTGGAAACACCATATATTTT. As protein: CASRQGADSGNTIYF.

This sequence joins TRBV7-2 and TRBJ1-6, with D possibly TRBD1 on 6 matching bases. The CDR3 is 17 residues long. Germline V gene lookup returns CDR1 SGHTA and CDR2 FQGNSA. V lost 7 bases, J lost 5 bases, and 21 bases lay in between. The chain's CDR3 is CASKRREGGMNNSPLHF. The CDR3 region has the DNA TGTGCCAGCAAACGTAGGGAGGGGGGAATGAATAATTCACCCCTCCACTTT.

The chain uses TRBV7-9 and TRBJ2-2, with D possibly matching TRBD1 (6 bases). This CDR3 comprises 16 residues. CDR1 is SEHNR, CDR2 FQNEAQ, per germline (reference sequence). V was pared by 2 bases and J by 0 bases, with 10 bases between. Here the CDR3 reads CASSLRRGPNTGELFF. The CDR3 coding sequence is TGTGCCAGCAGCTTACGCAGGGGCCCGAACACCGGGGAGCTGTTTTTT.

The V call is TRBV10-1, the J call TRBJ2-1; D call uncertain. The CDR3 spans 14 residues. Germline CDR1 reads WNHNN; CDR2 reads SYGVQD (reference sequence). V was trimmed by 5 bases and J by 3 bases, leaving 11 bases between them. CDR3 protein: CASSNVPFYNEQFF. CDR3 in DNA: TGCGCCAGCAGTAATGTCCCTTTCTACAATGAGCAGTTCTTC.

The chain is built from TRBV5-4 and TRBJ2-7, with a weak D call TRBD2 (5 bases). Looked up from germline, CDR1 is SGHNT and CDR2 is YYREEE (reference sequence). This CDR3 is built from 11 residues. Trimming took off 2 bases at V and 7 bases at J, with 7 bases between the two ends. CDR3 protein: CASSFEREQYF. The CDR3 DNA is TGTGCCAGCAGCTTCGAGCGGGAGCAGTACTTC.

The V and J genes are TRBV27 and TRBJ2-7, with 9 bases fitting TRBD1. The CDR3 spans 13 residues. Germline CDR1 and CDR2: MNHEY and SMNVEV (reference sequence). After removal of 6 bases from V and 7 bases from J, the junction contained 7 bases not matched to a gene. CDR3 coding DNA: TGTGCCAGCAGACAACAGGGGGCGGGGGAGCAGTACTTC. This gives the protein CASRQQGAGEQYF.

A word on this clone: The junction does not match germline at one end; this may be a read error. The V gene is TRBV5-1, the J gene TRBJ2-3; the match to TRBD1 covers 9 bases. This CDR3 contains 15 residues. Germline-derived CDR1 and CDR2 are SGHRS and YFSETQ. This CDR3 is CASRLGQGPTDTQYF. DNA of the CDR3: TGCGCCAGCAGGTTGGGACAGGGACCCACAGATACGCAGTATTTT.

The rearrangement joins TRBV27 to TRBJ2-5; D remains ambiguous. V dropped 1 base and J dropped 13 bases, with 13 bases sitting between them. CDR1 and CDR2 (germline): MNHEY, SMNVEV (reference sequence). CDR3 length: 12 residues. In nucleotides, the CDR3 is TGTGCCAGCAGTTTATTTTCGGTACGCCCGTACTTC. As protein: CASSLFSVRPYF.